The text below deals with one T cell receptor (beta chain). The antigen remains unidentified. TCRdb's copy holds only in-frame clones and misses some; the assay was immunoSEQ multiplex PCR. The repertoire holds more than 60,000 clones, with roughly nine tenths as singletons. The sample belongs to a study of OX40 agonist ivuxolimab in advanced cancers. The wider study: Ivuxolimab was administered intravenously to patients at 0.01 to 10 mg/kg every 2 weeks. The study enrolled dose-escalation patients with hepatocellular carcinoma, melanoma, renal cell or head and neck cancer. Points from the study as a whole: Expanded clones tended on average to be more numerous among CD8+ T cells than CD4+.

The sequence was obtained from an adult with an advanced solid tumor such as melanoma, head and neck, liver or kidney cancer. The sample in question was CD4+ or CD8+ T cells sorted from blood, obtained in a trial of the OX40 agonist ivuxolimab.

CDR3 DNA sequence: TGTGCCAGCAGCCAACATAATGGGCTGGGCACTGAAGCTTTCTTT. This translates into CASSQHNGLGTEAFF. The chain uses TRBV7-9 and TRBJ1-1, with D hard to call. The CDR3 length is 15 residues. Germline CDR1 SEHNR, CDR2 FQNEAQ (reference sequence). V was trimmed by 5 bases and J by 4 bases, leaving 17 bases between them.